Reported below is one T cell receptor beta chain. Its specific antigen is unknown. No per-base quality is available; no much larger clone lies one base away. The cohort comprised 550 to 700 healthy bone marrow donors. All cohort members were sampled while nominally healthy, although unrecorded immune exposures were likely present. The donor tested CMV seronegative and was one of the 352 seronegative cohort members. Each donor provided a peripheral blood sample, and peripheral blood mononuclear cells were used for TCR beta sequencing. The Qiagen DNeasy Blood Extraction Kit was used to extract genomic DNA from the blood cell samples. This sample stems from a study of cytomegalovirus exposure and HLA in healthy donors (dated by TCRdb to about 2017). Regarding the study in general: In an earlier analysis of approximately 500 of the donors, 250 to 350 Gb of sequence data and 90 million to 120 million unique TCR beta sequences from approximately 180 million T cells were reported. Around 320 gigabases of sequencing data and some 85 million unique TCR sequences were included in an early release covering about 620 HLA-typed donors. Of the approximately 400 genotyped donors, approximately 83% fell in the genetic ancestry cluster associated with self-reported Caucasian donors. The study was designed to test whether signatures of past pathogen exposure could be identified by cataloging public T cell receptors. The study profiled the T cell repertoires of more than 500 subjects by immunosequencing and related them to cytomegalovirus serostatus. In addition to the first cohort of about 650 subjects, a separate validation cohort of 100 to 150 different subjects was used. The study combined high-throughput TCR immunosequencing, statistical association of individual TCRs with disease status, and machine learning to predict cytomegalovirus infection status. In a later analysis, previously published TCR beta repertoires from 670 or so donors were re-analyzed and high-resolution HLA genotyping was added so that TCR occurrence patterns could be studied. Rather than using new phenotypic data, the later analysis identified candidate immune exposures from TCR beta sequences and from how often those sequences occurred across donors. An earlier analysis of approximately 630 of the donors applied high-throughput TCR beta sequencing to assess whether each TCR beta V gene segment acted as functional or pseudogenic. Alongside the repertoire data, information on donor age, sex, ethnicity and CMV serostatus was compiled. Genome-wide SNP genotypes for about three fifths of the 666 donors were used in a later genetic analysis, which treated that subset as a discovery cohort. Every discovery cohort repertoire had been produced on one sequencing platform. HLA typing included class I and class II loci at four-digit resolution. The number of donors typed differed by locus, with about 629-630 for A, B, C, DRB1 and DQB1, roughly 520 for DQA1, 600 to 610 for DPA1, and 472 for DPB1. Roughly 5 DR-DQ haplotypes were treated as single units for association and clustering because of strong linkage in the cohort. Among several hundred genotyped donors of the cohort, an average of roughly 230,000 unique TCR beta nucleotide sequences was sequenced per donor, of which approximately 19% were non-productive. Study-wide conclusions, independent of this receptor: Because HLA typing was unavailable for some donors at each locus, only the typed subset was used in association tests. Correlated functional status among segregating V segments might reflect linkage disequilibrium, but an unknown experimental factor could not be ruled out. A further reported finding was that TCR beta sequences accurately predicted the HLA-A and HLA-B alleles for most subjects in the first cohort. While some public TCRs were present in many individuals, most TCR sequences turned up only very rarely across donors. Three of the identified cytomegalovirus-associated TCR beta chains were confirmed in vitro to be specific for cytomegalovirus antigens. A later analysis found that most CMV-associated TCR beta chains appeared HLA-restricted, with HLA associations seemingly driven largely by CMV exposure. In a later analysis, the rate of TCR association differed among HLA loci, with DRB1 alleles having the most associated TCRs and HLA-C alleles having the fewest. A later analysis reported that several top co-occurrence clusters appeared linked to parvovirus B19, influenza, CMV and Epstein-Barr virus. The only immune exposure information available for the cohort was CMV serostatus. The study gave a list of 150 to 200 TCR beta chains associated with cytomegalovirus. Because the 87-base-pair reads could not distinguish some IMGT-functional V segments, including TRBV6-2 and TRBV6-3, those segments were excluded. At a false discovery rate of 0.05, a later analysis linked about 16,000 TCR beta sequences to specific HLA alleles. A group of highly shared sequence variants was considered likely to be a technical artifact of the sequencing pipeline. Strong co-occurrence of HLA alleles, especially DR and DQ, made assigning TCR associations to individual alleles difficult. Only TCR beta chains were sequenced in this cohort, and the absence of alpha or paired-chain data limited detectable features. In a later genetic analysis, a missense DCLRE1C variant was associated with V-gene and J-gene trimming of TCR beta chains, and the association was replicated in an independent cohort. According to a later genetic analysis, donors in an Asian-associated ancestry cluster had fewer N-insertions in productive TCRs than the approximately 610-donor mean. In both the original and validation cohorts, the classifier was reported to diagnose cytomegalovirus status with high specificity and sensitivity. Presence/absence analyses assumed roughly uniform sequencing depth across donors, an assumption that may not hold. In an earlier analysis of roughly 500 of the donors, most TCR beta V segments appeared in productive rearrangements about 87% or about 30% of the time, broadly matching IMGT annotations. Compared with equally common non-associated chains, HLA-associated TCR beta chains in a later analysis were more clonally expanded and had lower generation probabilities. The earlier analysis of some 540 of the donors excluded around 17 rarely observed V segments, including chromosome 9 orphons, because counts were too low. It was suggested by the authors that the approach could potentially be generalized to other disease states and immunological phenotypes.

Germline trimming amounts to 7 bases on V and 5 bases on J, with 17 as the count of junction bases outside the gene matches. Inclusive of the bounding cysteine and phenylalanine, the CDR3 is 18 residues long. Kept here is only the CDR3 DNA, which spans 54 bases and is read in frame from base 1. In the germline V gene, CDR1 corresponds to SGHTA and CDR2 to FQGTGA. Preparation of the library involved the immunoSEQ multiplex PCR assay. A mixture of 60 forward primers for TCR Vbeta segments and 13 reverse primers for TCR Jbeta segments was used in the multiplex PCR. Amplification of the CDR3 region of rearranged TCR beta genes was performed with a multiplex PCR assay on genomic DNA. The Illumina HiSeq System was used to sequence the amplified TCR beta libraries as 87-base-pair reads. Turning to the authors' computational methods: Across the roughly 670 repertoires, a later analysis counted tens of millions of unique TCR beta chains, roughly 11 million of which were shared by at least two donors. Raw reads were error-corrected and collapsed into unique sequences with a nearest-neighbor algorithm that merged closely related sequences to remove PCR and sequencing errors. CDR3 sequences were aligned to IMGT reference sequences to assign V, D and J gene segments. Each retained sequence needed at least a six-nucleotide match to both a V gene segment and a J gene segment. Rearrangements were classified as productive when the CDR3 lacked stop codons and remained in frame with V and J, and all other rearrangements were classified as non-productive. CDR3 was defined by IMGT convention, running from the second conserved V-encoded cysteine to the conserved J-encoded phenylalanine. In an earlier analysis of approximately 500 of the donors, sequences lacking an unambiguous match to a single V gene segment were excluded. In an earlier analysis of 450 to 700 of the donors, V segments were called functional above 56.7% productive rearrangements and were called segregating when the between-donor standard deviation exceeded 5%. A statistical classification framework was built for diagnosing cytomegalovirus status from the catalog of TCR beta chain sequences. V and J gene assignment, in a later analysis, came from comparing TCR nucleotide sequences with IMGT/GENE-DB human TR gene sequences. The TCRdist pipeline was used in a later analysis to assign CDR3 sequences and most-parsimonious VDJ recombination scenarios. A later analysis defined each TCR beta chain by its CDR3 amino acid sequence plus V-gene family, and excluded reads lacking a unique V-gene family. In a later analysis, approximately 640 highly shared, low-generation-probability nucleotide sequences were removed to address suspected cross-contamination and a sequencing artifact. In a later analysis, a clonal expansion index for each public chain was calculated from normalized within-repertoire ranks of inferred template counts. A later analysis computed generation probabilities with a VDJ recombination model fitted to out-of-frame rearrangements, and checked the results against IGoR. Hypergeometric tests were used in a later analysis to score TCR-TCR, TCR-HLA and TCR-CMV co-occurrence, with a repertoire-size bias correction applied to the TCR pairs. In a later analysis, false discovery rates were estimated by permuting HLA or CMV assignments 20 times. In a later analysis, co-occurring TCRs were grouped using DBSCAN, with TCRdist sequence similarity added in when clustering inside HLA-allele-positive subsets. Repertoires with fewer than 30,000 or more than 120,000 public chains, plus five repertoires with anomalous nucleotide sharing, were excluded from co-occurrence clustering. TCRdb's version of the immuneACCESS table is confined to in-frame rearrangements and falls short of the full clone set. An unresolved V gene accounts for under half of the shortfall where checked; the remainder is of unknown origin. Clone size and the V and J calls come from that table; the DNA yielded D and trimming. The sample profile shows roughly 150,000 clones; 80% of them were found once. Of the sample, about an eighth is held by the ten largest clones.

The source is a woman in her thirties or forties in good health and CMV-seronegative. Sequencing was done on a sample of PBMCs. The chain is assembled from TRBV7-3 and TRBJ2-2; 9 bases in the junction line up with TRBD1. The nucleotide sequence is given as TGTGCCAGCATCTCAAATCACCGGGACAGGGTTTTTACCGGGGAGCTGTTTTTT. This yields the protein CASISNHRDRVFTGELFF.